This note documents a single T cell receptor (beta chain) sequence. Authors' methods: For nucleated cells, counts were estimated from reference gene primer amplification. TCRdb's copy holds only in-frame clones and misses some; the assay was immunoSEQ multiplex PCR. V and J calls and clone size are copied from that table; D and trimming were computed from the DNA. The table includes over 130,000 clones, approximately 90% detected once. The entry originates in a study of blood T cell repertoires in COVID-19. For the study at large: Whether acute or convalescent, the COVID-19 samples came from the United States, Italy and Spain.

The germline V gene encodes CDR1 LGHDT and CDR2 YNNKEL (reference sequence). Trimming took 0 bases from V and 3 from J, leaving 10 bases between them. This CDR3 comprises 15 residues. V and J are TRBV3-1 (or the pseudogene TRBV3-2) and TRBJ2-3; no reliable D call. This receptor was taken from a woman aged 60-70 years with active or convalescent COVID-19. Input material: peripheral blood. CDR3 coding DNA: TGTGCCAGCAGCCAAGATGCGGATATGACAGATACGCAGTATTTT. Protein: CASSQDADMTDTQYF.